Below are 21 T cell receptor beta chains sequenced from a single sample in a study of blood T cell repertoires in COVID-19. Method: immunoSEQ multiplex PCR; TCRdb's copy keeps in-frame clones and lacks some. The data hold roughly 360,000 clones, with roughly 88% observed a single time. What was sequenced was PBMCs or T cells enriched from blood (not recorded which). These receptors came from a woman in her thirties with acute COVID-19.

The V and J genes are TRBV5-1 and TRBJ2-2, with 7 bases matching TRBD2. The CDR3 has 15 residues. Germline CDR1 reads SGHRS; CDR2 reads YFSETQ. With 3 bases clipped from V and 0 bases from J, the junction kept 2 bases outside the gene matches. The CDR3 reads CASSSLAANTGELFF. The CDR3 bases are TGCGCCAGCAGCTCCCTAGCGGCGAACACCGGGGAGCTGTTTTTT.

This clone was detected once. This rearrangement joins TRBV19 to TRBJ2-5; 9 bases align to TRBD1. Losses at the gene ends were 7 bases for V and 4 bases for J; bases not matched to a gene: 10. CDR1 LNHDA and CDR2 SQIVND come from the germline V gene (reference sequence). The CDR3 length is 15 residues. The CDR3 DNA sequence: TGTGCCAGTAACGGCGGGACAGGGTCACTAGAGACCCAGTACTTC. It translates to CASNGGTGSLETQYF.

J is TRBJ1-1 and V is TRBV5-1, with D perhaps TRBD1 (5 bases). Trimming stripped 6 bases from V and 1 base from J, with 13 bases between. In germline, CDR1 is SGHRS, CDR2 YFSETQ. There are 14 residues in the CDR3. The CDR3 region is CASTGQGKNTEAFF. The CDR3 DNA is TGCGCCAGCACCGGTCAGGGTAAGAACACTGAAGCTTTCTTT. The variable domain in full, completed from reference TRBV5-1 and TRBJ1-1, reads KAGVTQTPRYLIKTRGQQVTLSCSPISGHRSVSWYQQTPGQGLQFLFEYFSETQRNKGNFPGRFSGRQFSNSRSEMNVSTLELGDSALYLCASTGQGKNTEAFFGQGTRLTVV.

The chain carries TRBV11-3 and TRBJ1-1; TRBD1 matches at 9 bases. This CDR3 comprises 15 residues. CDR1 SGHNT and CDR2 YENEEA come from the germline V gene. Germline trimming cut 5 bases from V and 6 bases from J; bases unmatched to any gene: 10. The CDR3 reads CASSAGTGLIAEAFF. CDR3 coding DNA: TGTGCCAGCAGCGCAGGGACAGGGTTAATCGCTGAAGCTTTCTTT. The full variable domain, its missing parts supplied by reference TRBV11-3 and TRBJ1-1, is EAGVVQSPRYKIIEKKQPVAFWCNPISGHNTLYWYLQNLGQGPELLIRYENEEAVDDSQLPKDRFSAERLKGVDSTLKIQPAELGDSAVYLCASSAGTGLIAEAFFGQGTRLTVV.

The gene calls are TRBV3-1 (or the pseudogene TRBV3-2) and TRBJ2-1; TRBD2 matches at 8 bases. V lost 8 bases to trimming and J lost 1 base; unmatched junction nucleotides: 7. The CDR3 spans 15 residues. Per germline, CDR1 LGHDT and CDR2 YNNKEL (reference sequence). The CDR3: CASAGGTRSYNEQFF. CDR3 DNA sequence: TGTGCCAGCGCCGGGGGGACTAGGTCCTACAATGAGCAGTTCTTC.

The chain's CDR3 is CASSVTDTAAGGYTF. The CDR3, as DNA: TGTGCCAGCAGCGTCACGGACACCGCGGCTGGAGGCTACACCTTC. The rearrangement links TRBV27 to TRBJ1-2; a weak D match, TRBD1 (5 bases). The germline V gene has CDR1 MNHEY and CDR2 SMNVEV (reference sequence). This CDR3 is 15 amino acids long. Between the trimmed V and J ends, which lost 6 bases and 8 bases, there was a span of 22 bases.

The V and J genes are TRBV5-1 and TRBJ2-1; D is uncertain. The V gene lost 0 bases and the J gene lost 6 bases, with 10 bases spanning the gap. This CDR3 is 14 amino acids long. The V gene's germline CDR1 is SGHRS and CDR2 YFSETQ. In DNA, the CDR3 is TGCGCCAGCAGCTTGGGAGAGCCAAGCAATGAGCAGTTCTTC. It codes for CASSLGEPSNEQFF.

The J gene is TRBJ1-2, the V gene TRBV3-1 (or the pseudogene TRBV3-2), with D maybe TRBD1 (5 bases). This CDR3 comprises 19 residues. The ends were cut back, 1 base at V and 3 bases at J, with 24 bases in the middle. Germline V CDR1 and CDR2: LGHDT, YNNKEL (reference sequence). Here the CDR3 reads CASSQVPEDRQWRDYGYTF. In DNA, the CDR3 is TGTGCCAGCAGCCAAGTTCCCGAAGATAGACAGTGGAGAGACTATGGCTACACCTTC.

The rearrangement uses TRBV2 and TRBJ1-1; TRBD1 matches at 8 bases. This CDR3 is built from 12 residues. Germline assignment: CDR1 SNHLY and CDR2 FYNNEI. Unmatched junction bases numbered 10, after V lost 6 bases and J lost 13 bases. This chain's CDR3 is CASSADRGENFF. The CDR3 region has the DNA TGTGCCAGCAGCGCAGACAGGGGCGAGAATTTCTTT.

CDR3 in DNA: TGTGCCACCAGTGATTCTTACAGGGTAGAGCTGTTTTTT. Amino acids: CATSDSYRVELFF. The genes are TRBV24-1 and TRBJ2-2, with D possibly being TRBD1 (6 bases). This CDR3 is 13 amino acids long. The germline V gene encodes CDR1 KGHDR and CDR2 SFDVKD. Trimming pared 2 bases from V and 11 bases from J, leaving 11 bases between.

This clone was seen a few times. This CDR3 reads CAITTGQGAYEQYF. Written as DNA, the CDR3 is TGTGCCATCACCACCGGACAGGGAGCCTACGAGCAGTACTTC. The chain recombines TRBV10-3 with TRBJ2-7; 8 bases align to TRBD1. V trimming: 7 bases; J trimming: 2 bases; junction bases outside the gene matches: 7. Germline CDR1 and CDR2: ENHRY and SYGVKD. There are 14 residues in the CDR3.

The chain uses TRBV6-5 and TRBJ2-7, with 8 bases lining up with TRBD1. From germline, CDR1 is MNHEY and CDR2 SVGAGI. The CDR3 contains 15 residues. J gave up 2 bases and V 9 bases, and 12 bases lay outside the gene matches. This CDR3 reads CASVLSGTGAYEQYF. The CDR3 region has the DNA TGTGCCAGTGTCCTCTCCGGGACAGGAGCCTACGAGCAGTACTTC.

The chain couples TRBV23-1 to TRBJ2-2; TRBD2 matches at 7 bases. TRBV23-1 is recorded as an ORF, its role being uncertain. Trimming at V came to 6 bases and at J to 7 bases, leaving 11 bases not matched to a gene. The CDR3 contains 15 residues. CDR3 loop: CASRRLASGIGELFF. The CDR3 DNA is TGCGCCAGCAGACGACTAGCCTCGGGGATCGGGGAGCTGTTTTTT.

The chain recombines TRBV29-1 with TRBJ1-2; 8 bases map to TRBD1. Germline values: CDR1 SQVTM, CDR2 ANQGSEA. V lost 3 bases to trimming and J lost 7 bases; unmatched junction nucleotides: 19. The CDR3 sequence is 17 residues long. Here the CDR3 reads CSVDFWSEGQGAFGYTF. CDR3 nucleotides: TGCAGCGTTGATTTCTGGTCAGAAGGGCAGGGGGCGTTTGGCTACACCTTC.

This clone was detected only a few times. This rearrangement joins TRBV11-3 to TRBJ2-2; 7 bases fit TRBD1. The CDR3 runs to 15 residues. The V segment lost 1 base and the J segment 2 bases; nucleotides outside the gene matches: 1. From germline, CDR1 is SGHNT and CDR2 YENEEA. The CDR3 is CASSLGQGNTGELFF. The CDR3 bases are TGTGCCAGCAGCTTAGGACAGGGTAACACCGGGGAGCTGTTTTTT. Looking up the rest from reference TRBV11-3 and TRBJ2-2 gives the full variable domain: EAGVVQSPRYKIIEKKQPVAFWCNPISGHNTLYWYLQNLGQGPELLIRYENEEAVDDSQLPKDRFSAERLKGVDSTLKIQPAELGDSAVYLCASSLGQGNTGELFFGEGSRLTVL.

In this sample, this clone turned up once. This chain joins TRBV18 and TRBJ2-7; TRBD1 matches at 7 bases. Germline CDR1 KGHSH, CDR2 LQKENI. CDR3 length: 14 amino acids. Trimming removed 1 base from V and 5 bases from J; junction bases left unmatched: 5. The CDR3 reads CASSPQGAVDEQYF. The CDR3 DNA follows: TGTGCCAGCTCACCACAGGGGGCGGTTGACGAGCAGTACTTC.

This rearrangement joins TRBV7-9 to TRBJ2-3, with 9 bases lining up with TRBD1. The CDR3 has 15 amino acids. Per the germline V gene, CDR1 is SEHNR and CDR2 is FQNEAQ (reference sequence). The ends lost 5 bases at V and 2 bases at J; junction bases unmatched: 5. The CDR3 coding sequence is TGTGCCAGCAGCCGGACAGGGGAGTCCACAGATACGCAGTATTTT. This translates into CASSRTGESTDTQYF.

The J gene is TRBJ1-2, the V gene TRBV19, with D unresolved. The CDR3 runs to 13 residues. Per germline, CDR1 LNHDA and CDR2 SQIVND (reference sequence). The V end lost 9 bases, the J end lost 1 base, and 12 bases lay between the germline ends. As DNA, the CDR3 is TGTGCCAGCCGCAAAACAGTTAACTATGGCTACACCTTC. As protein: CASRKTVNYGYTF.

For the CDR3, the DNA is TGCGCCAGCAGCTTGGCCGCTAGCTCTGGAAACACCATATATTTT. This gives the protein CASSLAASSGNTIYF. This chain joins TRBV5-1 and TRBJ1-3; D is undetermined. The CDR3 consists of 15 residues. V gave up 0 bases and J gave up 0 bases, with 7 bases separating them. Germline V gene lookup returns CDR1 SGHRS and CDR2 YFSETQ. Full variable domain (rest looked up from reference TRBV5-1 and TRBJ1-3): KAGVTQTPRYLIKTRGQQVTLSCSPISGHRSVSWYQQTPGQGLQFLFEYFSETQRNKGNFPGRFSGRQFSNSRSEMNVSTLELGDSALYLCASSLAASSGNTIYFGEGSWLTVV.

This chain connects TRBV10-2 to TRBJ1-1; D might be TRBD1 (5 bases). Germline loops: CDR1 WSHSY, CDR2 SAAADI. Trimming removed 10 bases from V and 2 bases from J, with 14 bases in between. The CDR3 contains 13 residues. CDR3 DNA: TGCGCCACACAAGGGGAGGTTAACACTGAAGCTTTCTTT. Its translation: CATQGEVNTEAFF.

V usage is TRBV6-5 and J usage is TRBJ2-5, with D possibly TRBD1 on 5 matching bases. Trimming removed 7 bases at V and 4 bases at J, with 10 bases between. Germline V gene data show CDR1 as MNHEY and CDR2 as SVGAGI. This CDR3 is 12 amino acids long. The CDR3 DNA sequence: TGTGCCAGCACGTCAGGGCTAGAGACCCAGTACTTC. Amino acid sequence: CASTSGLETQYF.